These 11 T cell receptor beta chains were all obtained from the same sample, sequenced in a study of CD4+ T cells in melanoma. Sequencing was performed with immunoSEQ multiplex PCR; in TCRdb, only in-frame clones are kept and a portion is missing. Seen here are some 6,600 clones, 69% observed once, and the top ten hold approximately 30%. Input material: cells from a culture (not recorded whether cultured in vitro). These receptors were obtained from a human donor with melanoma.

The chain links TRBV4-1 to TRBJ2-7, with D tentatively TRBD2 (5 bases). The V gene lost 0 bases and the J gene lost 4 bases, with 7 bases spanning the gap. Germline CDR1 MGHRA, CDR2 YSYEKL. CDR3 length: 13 amino acids. CDR3 bases: TGCGCCAGCAGCCAAGAGGCGGGTTACGAGCAGTACTTC. Translated, it gives CASSQEAGYEQYF.

This sequence joins TRBV7-2 and TRBJ2-1; no firm D call. CDR3 length: 11 residues. Germline V gene lookup returns CDR1 SGHTA and CDR2 FQGNSA. The germline V and J ends were trimmed by 5 bases and 10 bases, with 9 bases remaining between them. The CDR3 loop reads CASSIRQEQFF. DNA of the CDR3: TGTGCCAGCAGCATCCGGCAGGAGCAGTTCTTC.

This clone was counted a single time. The CDR3 region has the DNA TGTGCCAGCAGCTTGGGGACAGGGGCTTGGGGCACTGAAGCTTTCTTT. Its protein product is CASSLGTGAWGTEAFF. J is TRBJ1-1 and V is TRBV5-8, with 9 bases aligning to TRBD1. This CDR3 is built from 16 residues. CDR1 is SGHTS and CDR2 is YDEGEE in the germline V gene. The V and J ends lost 0 bases and 4 bases, in that order; junction bases with no gene match: 7.

The chain is built from TRBV7-6 and TRBJ1-1; 7 positions match TRBD1. The junction had 6 bases not matched to a gene; V was cut back by 7 bases and J by 4 bases. The germline CDR1 and CDR2 sequences are SGHVS and FNYEAQ. This CDR3 has 13 residues. The CDR3 here is CASTSGGVTEAFF. CDR3 sequence (DNA): TGTGCCAGCACCTCAGGGGGAGTCACTGAAGCTTTCTTT.

The chain is built from TRBV4-2 and TRBJ1-3; no clear D gene. The V gene's germline CDR1 is LGHNA and CDR2 YNFKEQ. This CDR3 is built from 15 residues. V lost 0 bases to trimming and J lost 0 bases, with 6 bases between them. In DNA, the CDR3 is TGTGCCAGCAGCCAAGAAGACCGCTCTGGAAACACCATATATTTT. Translating it yields CASSQEDRSGNTIYF.

This chain connects TRBV27 to TRBJ2-2; D perhaps matches TRBD2 (7 bases). Trimming pared 4 bases from V and 4 bases from J, leaving 13 bases between. Germline V gene sequence: CDR1 MNHEY, CDR2 SMNVEV (reference sequence). The CDR3 is 15 amino acids. The CDR3 spells CASSYGGRSTGELFF. CDR3 DNA: TGTGCCAGCAGTTACGGGGGGCGCAGCACCGGGGAGCTGTTTTTT.

This chain uses TRBV19 with TRBJ2-1, with D unclear. The CDR3 contains 13 residues. V was trimmed by 3 bases and J by 5 bases, leaving 8 bases between them. Germline V gene data show CDR1 as LNHDA and CDR2 as SQIVND (reference sequence). CDR3 sequence: CASSIGSHNEQFF. CDR3 bases: TGTGCCAGTAGTATTGGCAGTCACAATGAGCAGTTCTTC.

This clone was detected a few times. The chain carries TRBV7-2 and TRBJ1-3, with a possible D match to TRBD1 (6 bases). CDR1 and CDR2 from the germline V gene are SGHTA and FQGNSA. The CDR3 has 14 amino acids. The V gene lost 5 bases and the J gene lost 2 bases, with 10 bases spanning the gap. The CDR3 DNA is TGTGCCAGCAGCCCCCAGGGGACTGGAAACACCATATATTTT. Amino acids: CASSPQGTGNTIYF.

This sequence joins TRBV15 and TRBJ2-5; 11 nucleotides agree with TRBD2. V gave up 1 base and J gave up 5 bases; unmatched junction bases: 12. Per germline, CDR1 LNHNV and CDR2 YYDKDF (reference sequence). This CDR3 has 18 amino acids. The CDR3, as DNA: TGTGCCACCAGCAGAGCTCCTGCTAGCGGGGGGCGGGGGGAGACCCAGTACTTC. Encoded protein: CATSRAPASGGRGETQYF.

This clone appeared a single time. The V and J genes are TRBV11-2 and TRBJ2-3; D gene unclear. The CDR3 consists of 13 residues. V dropped 2 bases and J dropped 4 bases, with 7 bases sitting between them. Germline assignment: CDR1 SGHAT and CDR2 FQNNGV. The CDR3 loop is CASSLIGPDTQYF. CDR3 bases: TGTGCCAGCAGCTTAATTGGGCCAGATACGCAGTATTTT.

The V gene is TRBV27, the J gene TRBJ1-5; D remains unclear. The CDR3 covers 14 residues. CDR1 is MNHEY and CDR2 is SMNVEV in the germline V gene (reference sequence). Trimming removed 4 bases at V and 3 bases at J, with 10 bases between. CDR3 sequence: CASSSAWTNQPQHF. CDR3 in DNA: TGTGCCAGCAGTTCCGCCTGGACCAATCAGCCCCAGCATTTT.